This note documents a single T cell receptor (beta chain) sequence. These data are taken from a study of T cell changes during pregnancy in multiple sclerosis. The germline V gene encodes CDR1 SQVTM and CDR2 ANQGSEA. V lost 2 bases, J lost 2 bases, and 15 bases lay in between. The CDR3 is 15 amino acids. The assay was immunoSEQ multiplex PCR, and TCRdb's table has in-frame clones only and misses some. This sample has tens of thousands of clones, with 93% found just once. The receptor comes from a female donor with multiple sclerosis, enrolled in a pregnancy study. This material consisted of CD8+ T cells from peripheral blood mononuclear cells, taken in the third trimester of pregnancy. V gene TRBV29-1 combines with J gene TRBJ1-1; possibly TRBD1 for D (6 bases). Written as DNA, the CDR3 is TGCAGCGTTGAACCTAACAGGGCAGCTAACACTGAAGCTTTCTTT. Protein: CSVEPNRAANTEAFF. Drawing the rest from reference TRBV29-1 and TRBJ1-1, the complete variable domain is SAVISQKPSRDICQRGTSLTIQCQVDSQVTMMFWYRQQPGQSLTLIATANQGSEATYESGFVIDKFPISRPNLTFSTLTVSNMSPEDSSIYLCSVEPNRAANTEAFFGQGTRLTVV.